A single sample is the source of the 16 T cell receptor beta chains below, sequenced in a study of cytomegalovirus exposure and HLA in healthy donors. PCR primers comprised 60 Vbeta and 13 Jbeta primers. The data were produced by immunoSEQ multiplex PCR, yet TCRdb's version contains in-frame clones alone and is incomplete. The sample shows about 190,000 clones, nearly 80% of them seen only once. Material for sequencing was PBMCs. The receptors here all came from a woman aged 25-40 years in good health and CMV-seropositive.

The gene calls are TRBV5-1 and TRBJ1-4; 7 positions agree with TRBD1. The germline V gene has CDR1 SGHRS and CDR2 YFSETQ. V shed 7 bases, J shed 0 bases, and the junction held 9 bases outside the gene matches. This CDR3 comprises 16 residues. The CDR3 protein is CASQEQGLATNEKLFF. The CDR3 DNA sequence: TGCGCCAGCCAGGAACAGGGGCTCGCAACTAATGAAAAACTGTTTTTT.

The chain combines TRBV14 with TRBJ2-7, with 9 bases lining up with TRBD2. The V segment lost 1 base and the J segment 6 bases; nucleotides outside the gene matches: 4. The CDR3 runs 14 residues. CDR1 is SGHDN and CDR2 is FVKESK in the germline V gene. CDR3 sequence (DNA): TGTGCCAGCAGCCAAGTGGGACTAGCTGGCGAGCAGTACTTC. It codes for CASSQVGLAGEQYF.

The chain employs TRBV6-5 and TRBJ2-5; the D is unclear. Germline values: CDR1 MNHEY, CDR2 SVGAGI. The CDR3 length is 13 residues. Trimming cost V 2 bases and J 5 bases, with 9 bases left between them. CDR3 protein: CASSYRPRETQYF. The CDR3 nucleotides read TGTGCCAGCAGTTACCGCCCGCGGGAGACCCAGTACTTC.

This chain uses TRBV19 with TRBJ2-6; 7 nucleotides agree with TRBD1. V gave up 0 bases and J gave up 0 bases; unmatched junction bases: 2. Germline-derived CDR1 and CDR2 are LNHDA and SQIVND (reference sequence). The CDR3 is 17 amino acids. The CDR3, as DNA: TGTGCCAGTAGTATAGAGACAGGGCCCTCTGGGGCCAACGTCCTGACTTTC. Translated: CASSIETGPSGANVLTF.

The chain has TRBV28 and TRBJ2-7; the D gene is possibly TRBD2 (6 bases). The CDR3 contains 15 residues. Trimming shortened V by 10 bases and J by 2 bases, and 21 bases separated the two germline ends. Looked up from germline, CDR1 is MDHEN and CDR2 is SYDVKM. The CDR3 DNA follows: TGTGCCATCAGCGGGTACACGGGAGTTACCTACGAGCAGTACTTC. This gives the protein CAISGYTGVTYEQYF.

The chain combines TRBV6-5 with TRBJ1-4; D may be TRBD1 (5 bases). Trimming shortened V by 6 bases and J by 11 bases, and 22 bases separated the two germline ends. This CDR3 is 15 amino acids long. In germline, CDR1 is MNHEY, CDR2 SVGAGI. The CDR3 loop is CASSLRTPGGYKLFF. Written as DNA, the CDR3 is TGTGCCAGCAGCCTCAGGACCCCTGGGGGGTACAAACTGTTTTTT.

In regard to this clone: One end of the junction fails to match germline, which may point to a read error. The chain links TRBV29-1 to TRBJ1-1, with D maybe TRBD1 (6 bases). The CDR3 length is 12 residues. Germline V lookup: CDR1 SQVTM, CDR2 ANQGSEA. CDR3 in DNA: TGCAGCGTTGAACAGGGGAACACCGAAGCTTTCTTT. Encoded protein: CSVEQGNTEAFF. Full variable domain (rest looked up from reference TRBV29-1 and TRBJ1-1): SAVISQKPSRDICQRGTSLTIQCQVDSQVTMMFWYRQQPGQSLTLIATANQGSEATYESGFVIDKFPISRPNLTFSTLTVSNMSPEDSSIYLCSVEQGNTEAFFGQGTRLTVV.

The chain uses TRBV27 and TRBJ2-7; TRBD1 might be the D (6 bases). This CDR3 region has 14 residues. Looked up from germline, CDR1 is MNHEY and CDR2 is SMNVEV (reference sequence). Trimming shortened V by 5 bases and J by 0 bases, and 11 bases separated the two germline ends. The CDR3 DNA reads TGTGCCAGCAGTCCCAGACAGGTCTCCTACGAGCAGTACTTC. Its translation is CASSPRQVSYEQYF.

The V gene is TRBV7-6, the J gene TRBJ2-7; 9 positions agree with TRBD1. Germline V CDR1 and CDR2: SGHVS, FNYEAQ. V gave up 2 bases and J gave up 5 bases; unmatched junction bases: 1. This CDR3 region has 13 residues. The DNA for the CDR3 is TGTGCCAGCAGCTTAAGGACAGGGGACGAGCAGTACTTC. This gives the protein CASSLRTGDEQYF.

V and J are TRBV27 and TRBJ1-1, with D hard to call. Germline V gene data show CDR1 as MNHEY and CDR2 as SMNVEV (reference sequence). V was trimmed by 1 base and J by 3 bases, leaving 6 bases between them. The CDR3 is made up of 13 amino acids. The CDR3 region is CASSLLRDTEAFF. DNA for the CDR3: TGTGCCAGCAGTTTATTACGGGACACTGAAGCTTTCTTT.

V gene TRBV19 combines with J gene TRBJ2-7; D might be TRBD2 (6 bases). Germline CDR1 and CDR2: LNHDA and SQIVND (reference sequence). Trimming shortened V by 3 bases and J by 2 bases, and 8 bases separated the two germline ends. This CDR3 is built from 13 residues. The CDR3, as DNA: TGTGCCAGTAGTATGGGGGGAGCCTACGAGCAGTACTTC. Translating it yields CASSMGGAYEQYF.

The chain combines TRBV5-1 with TRBJ1-1; D call uncertain. CDR3 size: 14 residues. In germline, CDR1 is SGHRS, CDR2 YFSETQ. V was clipped by 0 bases and J by 5 bases, with 11 bases between them. Here the CDR3 DNA reads TGCGCCAGCAGCTTGGGACCGAGAGGGACTGAAGCTTTCTTT. This sequence encodes CASSLGPRGTEAFF.

The rearrangement links TRBV11-2 to TRBJ1-1; TRBD1 agrees at 7 bases. CDR3 length equals 12 residues. Germline V gene sequence: CDR1 SGHAT, CDR2 FQNNGV. Trimming removed 1 base from V and 7 bases from J; junction bases left unmatched: 0. The CDR3 DNA reads as TGTGCCAGCAGCTTAGGGGACAGTGAAGCTTTCTTT. This encodes CASSLGDSEAFF.

The chain carries TRBV11-2 and TRBJ2-7, with D possibly matching TRBD1 (5 bases). Germline assignment: CDR1 SGHAT and CDR2 FQNNGV. The CDR3 is 15 amino acids. Trimming pared 3 bases from V and 0 bases from J, leaving 12 bases between. The CDR3 sequence: CASSLQGSGSYEQYF. In DNA, the CDR3 is TGTGCCAGCAGCTTGCAGGGCTCAGGCTCCTACGAGCAGTACTTC.

The chain uses TRBV15 and TRBJ1-1; D is undetermined. Germline-derived CDR1 and CDR2 are LNHNV and YYDKDF (reference sequence). Between the trimmed V and J ends, which lost 3 bases and 1 base, there was a span of 6 bases. The length of the CDR3 is 13 residues. CDR3 nucleotide sequence: TGTGCCACCAGCAGCCCAGAGAACACTGAAGCTTTCTTT. The encoded protein is CATSSPENTEAFF.

The genes are TRBV5-1 and TRBJ2-3; TRBD2 matches 9 bases. V was pared by 6 bases and J by 8 bases, with 10 bases of the junction left unmatched. This CDR3 region has 14 residues. Germline values: CDR1 SGHRS, CDR2 YFSETQ. CDR3: CASKDIRAGGTQYF. The CDR3 DNA sequence: TGCGCCAGCAAGGACATACGAGCGGGGGGTACGCAGTATTTT.